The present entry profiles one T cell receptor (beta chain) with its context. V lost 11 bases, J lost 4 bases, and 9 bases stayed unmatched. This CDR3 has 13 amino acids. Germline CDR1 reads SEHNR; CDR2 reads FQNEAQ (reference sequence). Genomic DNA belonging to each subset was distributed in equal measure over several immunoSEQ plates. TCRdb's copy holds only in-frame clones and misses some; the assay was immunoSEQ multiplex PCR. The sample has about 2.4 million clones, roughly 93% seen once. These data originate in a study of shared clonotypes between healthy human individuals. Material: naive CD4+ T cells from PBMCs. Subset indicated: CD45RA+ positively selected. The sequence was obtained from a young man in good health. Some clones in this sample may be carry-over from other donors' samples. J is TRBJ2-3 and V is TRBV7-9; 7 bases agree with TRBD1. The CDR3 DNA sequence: TGTGCCGGAACGAGGGGGCGGTCAGATACGCAGTATTTT. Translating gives CAGTRGRSDTQYF.